This TCR beta chain was recovered during a study of blood T cell repertoires in COVID-19. About the study: Nucleic acid was either cDNA or gDNA, and it came from T cells, B-cell-depleted T cells, or PBMCs.

As processed by the authors: From reference gene primer amplification, estimates of nucleated cell counts were derived. Libraries were prepared by immunoSEQ multiplex PCR; TCRdb keeps only in-frame clonotypes and omits some of them. V, J and clone size derive from that table, while D and trimming were established from the DNA sequence. The sample holds 35,000 to 40,000 clones; around 85% are singletons and the top ten take 29%. This clone appeared a few times. Germline V CDR1 and CDR2: LGHDT, YNNKEL (reference sequence). The CDR3 extends over 16 amino acids. J lost 5 bases, V lost 8 bases, and 13 bases had no gene match.

The material sequenced was peripheral blood. V and J are TRBV3-1 (or the pseudogene TRBV3-2) and TRBJ2-1, with TRBD1 matching over 9 bases. The TCR was taken from a man older than 75 with active or convalescent COVID-19. The CDR3 reads CASPREGTGRNNEQFF. The CDR3 nucleotides are TGTGCCAGCCCCCGAGAGGGGACAGGGAGGAACAATGAGCAGTTCTTC.